Listed below are T cell receptor beta chains from one sample, sequenced in a study of CD8 T cells in ankylosing spondylitis. TCRdb re-called the 5' RACE reads with MiXCR, one entry per CDR3 protein. The data show 290,000 or so distinct CDR3 sequences, less than 25% seen once. Input material: blood, either unsorted or a sorted T cell fraction (not recorded which). These TCRs come from a female donor with ankylosing spondylitis or in good health (not recorded which). CDR3s include the opening cysteine and the closing phenylalanine or tryptophan. The D gene is left open where the match is weak. Only part of the rows carry a size: once, few, many, or a class if the clone is expanded.

CDR3 length: 14
J gene: TRBJ1-6
V gene: TRBV20-1
D gene: NA
clone size: few
CDR3 DNA: TGCAGTGCAGGTTGGAGCTCCTATAATTCACCCCTCCACTTT
CDR3 protein: CSAGWSSYNSPLHF

CDR3 length: 14
J gene: TRBJ2-1
V gene: TRBV7-2
D gene: NA
clone size: many
CDR3 DNA: TGTGCCAGCAGCTTAGGTTTAGCCCGCAATGAGCAGTTCTTC
CDR3 protein: CASSLGLARNEQFF

CDR3 length: 14
J gene: TRBJ2-7
V gene: TRBV20-1
D gene: TRBD2
clone size: few
CDR3 DNA: TGCAGTGCTCAGCTAGCGGAGAGGGACTACGAGCAGTACTTC
CDR3 protein: CSAQLAERDYEQYF

CDR3 length: 12
J gene: TRBJ2-2
V gene: TRBV20-1
D gene: NA
clone size: NA
CDR3 DNA: TGCAGTGTCGCCCCGAACACCGGGGAGCTGTTTTTT
CDR3 protein: CSVAPNTGELFF

CDR3 length: 13
J gene: TRBJ1-5
V gene: TRBV29-1
D gene: NA
clone size: many
CDR3 DNA: TGCAGCGTTGCGGCAGATAGCAATCAGCCCCAGCATTTT
CDR3 protein: CSVAADSNQPQHF

CDR3 length: 13
J gene: TRBJ2-2
V gene: TRBV20-1
D gene: TRBD2
clone size: few
CDR3 DNA: TGCAGTGCCCGCGGACTAGATAGCGGGGAGCTGTTTTTT
CDR3 protein: CSARGLDSGELFF

CDR3 length: 15
J gene: TRBJ1-2
V gene: TRBV27
D gene: NA
clone size: NA
CDR3 DNA: TGTGCCAGCAGTTTATCAGGCAGGTATGAAGCTGGCTACACCTTC
CDR3 protein: CASSLSGRYEAGYTF

CDR3 length: 13
J gene: TRBJ2-7
V gene: TRBV12-3/TRBV12-4
D gene: NA
clone size: many
CDR3 DNA: TGTGCCAGCAGCCCGGACGCCCTCCGCGCGCAGTACTTC
CDR3 protein: CASSPDALRAQYF

CDR3 length: 14
J gene: TRBJ1-5
V gene: TRBV2
D gene: NA
clone size: few
CDR3 DNA: TGTGCCAGCAGTCTGGGTAGGGCTAATCAGCCCCAGCATTTT
CDR3 protein: CASSLGRANQPQHF

CDR3 length: 14
J gene: TRBJ2-7
V gene: TRBV20-1
D gene: TRBD2
clone size: NA
CDR3 DNA: TGCAGTGCTAGAGGGACTAGCGACTCCTACGAGCAGTACTTC
CDR3 protein: CSARGTSDSYEQYF

CDR3 length: 14
J gene: TRBJ1-3
V gene: TRBV12-3/TRBV12-4
D gene: NA
clone size: many
CDR3 DNA: TGTGCCAGCAGTTTCTCAGGGTCTCGGAACACCATATATTTT
CDR3 protein: CASSFSGSRNTIYF

CDR3 length: 15
J gene: TRBJ2-7
V gene: TRBV12-3/TRBV12-4
D gene: TRBD1
clone size: NA
CDR3 DNA: TGTGCCAGCAGTTTAGTGAGGGGGCCTTATGGCGAGCAGTACTTC
CDR3 protein: CASSLVRGPYGEQYF

CDR3 length: 13
J gene: TRBJ2-1
V gene: TRBV6-5
D gene: NA
clone size: NA
CDR3 DNA: TGTGCCAGCAGTCCACCCGGGGGCAATGAGCAGTTCTTC
CDR3 protein: CASSPPGGNEQFF

CDR3 length: 16
J gene: TRBJ2-5
V gene: TRBV5-5
D gene: TRBD2
clone size: NA
CDR3 DNA: TGTGCCAGCAGCCCGAGACTAGCGGGAGCCGAAGAGACCCAGTACTTC
CDR3 protein: CASSPRLAGAEETQYF

CDR3 length: 10
J gene: TRBJ1-2
V gene: TRBV12-3/TRBV12-4
D gene: NA
clone size: few
CDR3 DNA: TGTGCCAGCCGTCGATTCAGCTACACCTTC
CDR3 protein: CASRRFSYTF

CDR3 length: 16
J gene: TRBJ2-5
V gene: TRBV24-1
D gene: TRBD2
clone size: few
CDR3 DNA: TGTGCCACCAGTGATTTGGTGGCGGGAGGGCAAGAGACCCAGTACTTC
CDR3 protein: CATSDLVAGGQETQYF

CDR3 length: 17
J gene: TRBJ2-1
V gene: TRBV5-5
D gene: NA
clone size: NA
CDR3 DNA: TGTGCCAGCAGCTTCGGCTCACGGGCTAGCGAATTCAATGAGCAGTTCTTC
CDR3 protein: CASSFGSRASEFNEQFF

CDR3 length: 14
J gene: TRBJ2-7
V gene: TRBV7-6
D gene: TRBD1
clone size: NA
CDR3 DNA: TGTGCCAGCAGCCTAGACAGGGGACCCTACGAGCAGTACTTC
CDR3 protein: CASSLDRGPYEQYF

CDR3 length: 14
J gene: TRBJ2-5
V gene: TRBV20-1
D gene: TRBD2
clone size: few
CDR3 DNA: TGCAGTGCTAGAGTTAGCGGGAGACGAGAGACCCAGTACTTC
CDR3 protein: CSARVSGRRETQYF

CDR3 length: 16
J gene: TRBJ2-7
V gene: TRBV7-2
D gene: TRBD2
clone size: few
CDR3 DNA: TGTGCCAGCAGCCCCAAACTAGCGGGAGTCCTGGGGGAGCAGTACTTC
CDR3 protein: CASSPKLAGVLGEQYF

CDR3 length: 15
J gene: TRBJ2-7
V gene: TRBV20-1
D gene: TRBD2
clone size: NA
CDR3 DNA: TGCAGTGCTGTCCTCATAGCGGGAGGGCCTTACGAGCAGTACTTC
CDR3 protein: CSAVLIAGGPYEQYF

CDR3 length: 18
J gene: TRBJ2-1
V gene: TRBV6-5
D gene: NA
clone size: NA
CDR3 DNA: TGTGCCAGCAGTTATCATATTCTCTCCGGAAGCTCCTACAATGAGCAGTTCTTC
CDR3 protein: CASSYHILSGSSYNEQFF

CDR3 length: 15
J gene: TRBJ1-5
V gene: TRBV5-5
D gene: TRBD1
clone size: NA
CDR3 DNA: TGTGCCAGCAGCCCAACAGGGGCCCCCGATCAGCCCCAGCATTTT
CDR3 protein: CASSPTGAPDQPQHF

CDR3 length: 13
J gene: TRBJ2-3
V gene: TRBV4-3
D gene: NA
clone size: few
CDR3 DNA: TGCGCCAGCAGCCAAGATAACACAGATACGCAGTATTTT
CDR3 protein: CASSQDNTDTQYF

CDR3 length: 14
J gene: TRBJ1-1
V gene: TRBV20-1
D gene: NA
clone size: NA
CDR3 DNA: TGCAGTGCTCCCCCAACATCGGTGAACACTGAAGCTTTCTTT
CDR3 protein: CSAPPTSVNTEAFF

CDR3 length: 14
J gene: TRBJ2-1
V gene: TRBV25-1
D gene: NA
clone size: NA
CDR3 DNA: TGTGCCAGCAGGGGCAGGGGAGGTGCGAATGAGCAGTTCTTC
CDR3 protein: CASRGRGGANEQFF

CDR3 length: 12
J gene: TRBJ1-1
V gene: TRBV12-3/TRBV12-4
D gene: NA
clone size: NA
CDR3 DNA: TGTGCCAGAAAAGGGACGGGGTTACAAGCTTTCTTT
CDR3 protein: CARKGTGLQAFF

CDR3 length: 12
J gene: TRBJ2-7
V gene: TRBV6-1
D gene: NA
clone size: NA
CDR3 DNA: TGTGCCAGCAGTGAAAGGGAGCACGAGCAGTACTTC
CDR3 protein: CASSEREHEQYF

CDR3 length: 14
J gene: TRBJ1-1
V gene: TRBV30
D gene: NA
clone size: few
CDR3 DNA: TGTGCCTGGTCAATGGCAGGACTGAACACTGAAGCTTTCTTT
CDR3 protein: CAWSMAGLNTEAFF

CDR3 length: 13
J gene: TRBJ1-2
V gene: TRBV15
D gene: NA
clone size: NA
CDR3 DNA: TGTGCCACCAGCAGAGCGGCAGGGTATGGCTACACCTTC
CDR3 protein: CATSRAAGYGYTF

CDR3 length: 16
J gene: TRBJ2-3
V gene: TRBV27
D gene: TRBD2
clone size: NA
CDR3 DNA: TGTGCCAGCAGTCCAATAGCGGGAGGAGGCACAGATACGCAGTATTTT
CDR3 protein: CASSPIAGGGTDTQYF

CDR3 length: 15
J gene: TRBJ2-3
V gene: TRBV9
D gene: TRBD1
clone size: NA
CDR3 DNA: TGTGCCAGCAGCAAAACGGACAGGGACACAGATACGCAGTATTTT
CDR3 protein: CASSKTDRDTDTQYF

CDR3 length: 15
J gene: TRBJ1-6
V gene: TRBV15
D gene: TRBD1
clone size: NA
CDR3 DNA: TGTGCCACCAGCAGAGTCGTCAGGGGGGTTTCACCCCTCCACTTT
CDR3 protein: CATSRVVRGVSPLHF

CDR3 length: 14
J gene: TRBJ1-1
V gene: TRBV11-2
D gene: NA
clone size: NA
CDR3 DNA: TGTGCCAGCAGCCCCGGAGGGTGGAACACTGAAGCTTTCTTT
CDR3 protein: CASSPGGWNTEAFF

CDR3 length: 13
J gene: TRBJ1-6
V gene: TRBV30
D gene: NA
clone size: few
CDR3 DNA: TGTGCCTGGAACGGACGGACGGAGGGAACCCTCCACTTT
CDR3 protein: CAWNGRTEGTLHF

CDR3 length: 14
J gene: TRBJ2-3
V gene: TRBV9
D gene: TRBD2
clone size: NA
CDR3 DNA: TGTGCCAGCAGCCGGAGCGGGATCACAGATACGCAGTATTTT
CDR3 protein: CASSRSGITDTQYF

CDR3 length: 14
J gene: TRBJ2-5
V gene: TRBV5-1
D gene: NA
clone size: few
CDR3 DNA: TGCGCCAGCAGCTTGAGAGACGAGTTCACGGCCCAGTACTTC
CDR3 protein: CASSLRDEFTAQYF

CDR3 length: 15
J gene: TRBJ1-4
V gene: TRBV28
D gene: NA
clone size: few
CDR3 DNA: TGTGCCAGCAGTTTGGGCGGAGCAACTAATGAAAAACTGTTTTTT
CDR3 protein: CASSLGGATNEKLFF

CDR3 length: 13
J gene: TRBJ1-1
V gene: TRBV20-1
D gene: NA
clone size: NA
CDR3 DNA: TGCAGTGCTCCCGGGAGGCAAAACACTGAAGCTTTCTTT
CDR3 protein: CSAPGRQNTEAFF

CDR3 length: 15
J gene: TRBJ2-5
V gene: TRBV2
D gene: TRBD2
clone size: few
CDR3 DNA: TGTGCCAGCGGGAGGACTAGCCGCTACCAAGAGACCCAGTACTTC
CDR3 protein: CASGRTSRYQETQYF

CDR3 length: 13
J gene: TRBJ2-7
V gene: TRBV3-1
D gene: TRBD1
clone size: few
CDR3 DNA: TGTGCCAGCAGGCTAGGACAGGGAAACGAGCAGTACTTC
CDR3 protein: CASRLGQGNEQYF

CDR3 length: 13
J gene: TRBJ2-5
V gene: TRBV18
D gene: NA
clone size: NA
CDR3 DNA: TGTGCCAGCTCACCAAGTAGGGCAGAGACCCAGTACTTC
CDR3 protein: CASSPSRAETQYF

CDR3 length: 16
J gene: TRBJ1-1
V gene: TRBV11-2
D gene: NA
clone size: many
CDR3 DNA: TGTGCCAGCAGCTTATACTTTGGGGGCGGCAACACTGAAGCTTTCTTT
CDR3 protein: CASSLYFGGGNTEAFF

CDR3 length: 15
J gene: TRBJ1-2
V gene: TRBV25-1
D gene: NA
clone size: NA
CDR3 DNA: TGTGCCAGCAGTGAATTCCTAGGGTTCTCGGATGGCTACACCTTC
CDR3 protein: CASSEFLGFSDGYTF

CDR3 length: 15
J gene: TRBJ1-4
V gene: TRBV7-9
D gene: TRBD1
clone size: NA
CDR3 DNA: TGTGCCAGCAGCCGCAAAAACACAGGGGTTGAAAAACTGTTTTTT
CDR3 protein: CASSRKNTGVEKLFF

CDR3 length: 15
J gene: TRBJ2-7
V gene: TRBV5-6
D gene: NA
clone size: NA
CDR3 DNA: TGTGCCAGCAGCTTGGTAGCGAGAGGAGTCTACGAGCAGTACTTC
CDR3 protein: CASSLVARGVYEQYF